These T cell receptor beta chains were read from a single sample in a study of post-analysis software for immune sequencing data. TCRdb recomputed calls from the PCR reads with MiXCR, one row per CDR3 protein. The repertoire includes 430,000 or so distinct CDR3 sequences, more than 30% of them detected once, and less than 10% sits in the top ten. The sample was blood. These receptors were obtained from a girl aged 2-10 years with multiple sclerosis. Both conserved end residues are part of each CDR3. Fields, in order: D gene, V gene, clone size, J gene, CDR3 protein, CDR3 DNA. D genes are given only for firm matches. Some rows mark clone size as missing; the rest say once, few, many or name a class of expanded clone.

TRBD1	TRBV20-1	few	TRBJ1-1	CSARDRGLTEAFF	TGCAGTGCCCGGGACAGGGGGCTCACTGAAGCTTTCTTT
NA	TRBV28	NA	TRBJ1-5	CASKRYRDNYQPQHF	TGTGCCAGCAAGAGATACCGGGACAACTATCAGCCCCAGCATTTT
TRBD1	TRBV5-1	NA	TRBJ2-5	CASSRDTGGGETQYF	TGCGCCAGCAGCCGCGATACAGGGGGCGGGGAGACCCAGTACTTC
NA	TRBV20-1	few	TRBJ2-5	CSARLNRDQETQYF	TGCAGTGCTCGATTAAACAGGGACCAAGAGACCCAGTACTTC
TRBD1	TRBV12-3/TRBV12-4	many	TRBJ1-2	CASSLGTGNYGYTF	TGTGCCAGCAGTTTGGGGACAGGGAACTATGGCTACACCTTC
NA	TRBV4-1	NA	TRBJ2-7	CASSQESVAQDNSYEQYF	TGCGCCAGCAGCCAAGAATCGGTCGCGCAGGACAACTCCTACGAGCAGTACTTC
TRBD1	TRBV29-1	few	TRBJ2-5	CSVELDRGRETQYF	TGCAGCGTTGAATTGGACAGGGGTCGAGAGACCCAGTACTTC
NA	TRBV7-9	NA	TRBJ2-5	CASSPQGRQEIQETQYF	TGTGCCAGCAGCCCCCAGGGTCGACAGGAGATCCAAGAGACCCAGTACTTC
TRBD1	TRBV5-1	few	TRBJ2-5	CASSVNRGEETQYF	TGCGCCAGCAGCGTTAACAGGGGGGAAGAGACCCAGTACTTC
NA	TRBV27	few	TRBJ1-5	CASSLRGGGRSVNQPQHF	TGTGCCAGCAGTTTACGGGGCGGGGGGCGCAGTGTCAATCAGCCCCAGCATTTT
NA	TRBV20-1	few	TRBJ1-2	CSASQAPLNYGYTF	TGCAGTGCTAGTCAGGCCCCACTGAATTATGGCTACACCTTC
NA	TRBV28	few	TRBJ1-2	CASSDPTRATVFYGYTF	TGTGCCAGCAGTGACCCGACAAGGGCCACGGTATTCTATGGCTACACCTTC
TRBD2	TRBV3-1	few	TRBJ2-5	CASSQLAGGQKTQYF	TGTGCCAGCAGCCAACTAGCGGGGGGGCAAAAGACCCAGTACTTC
NA	TRBV11-2	NA	TRBJ2-4	CASRPGSGSGGIQYF	TGTGCCAGCCGTCCGGGCTCGGGAAGTGGGGGCATTCAGTACTTC
NA	TRBV6-6	NA	TRBJ2-7	CASSSEGLDEQYF	TGTGCCAGCAGTTCTGAGGGACTGGACGAGCAGTACTTC
NA	TRBV4-3	many	TRBJ2-1	CASSQVVGGTEQFF	TGCGCCAGCAGCCAAGTTGTTGGGGGTACTGAGCAGTTCTTC
NA	TRBV7-2	few	TRBJ2-5	CASMRGLAQETQYF	TGTGCCAGTATGCGGGGACTGGCACAAGAGACCCAGTACTTC
NA	TRBV20-1	NA	TRBJ2-4	CSASQGTKNIQYF	TGCAGTGCTAGCCAGGGAACCAAAAACATTCAGTACTTC
NA	TRBV6-2/TRBV6-3	once	TRBJ2-7	CASSTPGPPYNEQYF	TGTGCCAGCAGTACTCCGGGACCTCCGTACAATGAGCAGTACTTC
NA	TRBV4-1	NA	TRBJ1-4	CASSLTNRATNEKLFF	TGCGCCAGCAGCCTAACCAACAGGGCAACTAATGAAAAACTGTTTTTT